What follows is one T cell receptor beta chain and its context. Trimming at V came to 1 base and at J to 4 bases, leaving 4 bases not matched to a gene. This CDR3 has 16 amino acids. Germline V CDR1 and CDR2: DFQATT, SNEGSKA (reference sequence). Preparation of the TCRbeta library used unique molecular identifiers. TCRdb fed the PCR reads into MiXCR, producing one record per CDR3 protein. The data hold around 400,000 distinct CDR3 sequences, with 9.5% to 13% observed a single time. The data belong to a study of T-cell reconstitution after alpha-beta-depleted transplantation in children. The source material was PBMCs from the stem cell graft donor, sampled from the stem cell graft. The TCR originated in a human donor who donated a stem cell graft to a child with acute myeloid leukemia. The rearrangement links TRBV20-1 to TRBJ2-3, with 14 nucleotides matching TRBD2. Here the CDR3 DNA reads TGCAGTGCTAGAGGCGCGGGACTAGCGGGAGCAGATACGCAGTATTTT. It codes for CSARGAGLAGADTQYF.